Listed below are T cell receptor beta chains from one sample, sequenced in a study of cytomegalovirus exposure and HLA in healthy donors. Sequenced by immunoSEQ multiplex PCR; TCRdb stores in-frame clones only, minus some. Found here are 120,000 or so clones, roughly four fifths of them singletons; the top ten hold 6% to 8%. The sample taken for sequencing was PBMCs. The receptor source for this set is a woman aged 40-49 years in good health and CMV-seronegative. CDR3s include the opening cysteine and the closing phenylalanine or tryptophan. Fields, in order: J gene, D gene, V gene, clone size, CDR3 protein, CDR3 DNA. The D gene is left open where the match is weak. A clone size is listed for some rows: how often the clone was seen (once, few, many), or a class if it is expanded.

TRBJ1-1,NA,TRBV11-2,NA,CASSLEPGMNTEAFF,TGTGCCAGCAGCTTAGAGCCGGGTATGAACACTGAAGCTTTCTTT
TRBJ2-1,NA,TRBV11-2,few,CASSLENSGEQFF,TGTGCCAGCAGCTTAGAAAACTCCGGTGAGCAGTTCTTC
TRBJ1-5,TRBD1,TRBV28,NA,CASSAPPGQGEQPQHF,TGTGCCAGCAGTGCACCCCCGGGACAGGGAGAACAGCCCCAGCATTTT
TRBJ2-7,TRBD1,TRBV6-5,NA,CASSYSGTGSYEQYF,TGTGCCAGCAGTTACTCAGGGACAGGGAGCTACGAGCAGTACTTC
TRBJ1-1,NA,TRBV19,NA,CASSIERGTEAFF,TGTGCCAGTAGTATAGAACGGGGCACTGAAGCTTTCTTT
TRBJ2-3,NA,TRBV7-2,NA,CASSFGPDTQYF,TGTGCCAGCAGCTTTGGCCCAGATACGCAGTATTTT
TRBJ2-5,NA,TRBV21-1,NA,CASSKGFSGETQYF,TGTGCCAGCAGCAAAGGTTTCTCGGGGGAGACCCAGTACTTC
TRBJ1-3,TRBD1,TRBV28,NA,CASSRQGAGGNTIYF,TGTGCCAGCAGTCGACAGGGGGCCGGTGGAAACACCATATATTTT
TRBJ2-4,TRBD2,TRBV5-6,NA,CASSSDRLAGGGNIQYF,TGTGCCAGCAGCTCGGACCGACTAGCGGGAGGCGGAAACATTCAGTACTTC
TRBJ2-3,NA,TRBV7-8,NA,CASSFRVTDTQYF,TGTGCCAGCAGCTTCAGGGTGACAGATACGCAGTATTTT
TRBJ1-2,TRBD1,TRBV7-9,NA,CSSSSLDRASWYGYTF,TGTTCCAGCAGTTCATTGGACAGGGCCTCCTGGTATGGCTACACCTTC
TRBJ1-3,TRBD1,TRBV18,NA,CASSPSGTGSGNTIYF,TGTGCCAGCTCACCCTCCGGGACAGGGTCTGGAAACACCATATATTTT
TRBJ1-5,TRBD1,TRBV28,few,CAWGQGNQPQHF,TGTGCCTGGGGACAGGGTAATCAGCCCCAGCATTTT
TRBJ2-3,NA,TRBV7-2,NA,CASSLGGPPPDTQYF,TGTGCCAGCAGCTTAGGAGGCCCCCCTCCTGATACGCAGTATTTT
TRBJ2-5,NA,TRBV7-9,NA,CSSSLASRETQYF,TGTTCCAGCAGCTTGGCTAGCCGAGAGACCCAGTACTTC
TRBJ2-7,NA,TRBV28,NA,CASSLPGVVYEQYF,TGTGCCAGCAGTTTACCCGGGGTCGTCTACGAGCAGTACTTC
TRBJ1-1,TRBD1,TRBV2,NA,CASRWTGVGTEAFF,TGTGCCAGCAGGTGGACAGGGGTTGGCACTGAAGCTTTCTTT
TRBJ2-5,TRBD2,TRBV10-3,once,CAIRSGRGDQETQYF,TGTGCCATCAGGAGCGGGAGGGGCGACCAAGAGACCCAGTACTTC
TRBJ2-2,TRBD2,TRBV7-9,once,CASSPHRLAAGELFF,TGTGCCAGCAGCCCCCACCGACTAGCAGCCGGGGAGCTGTTTTTT
TRBJ1-1,NA,TRBV5-8,NA,CASSLDRATEAFF,TGTGCCAGCAGCTTGGACAGGGCCACTGAAGCTTTCTTT
TRBJ1-4,NA,TRBV5-4,few,CASSLMGSEKLFF,TGTGCCAGCAGCTTGATGGGGAGCGAAAAACTGTTTTTT
TRBJ2-1,NA,TRBV6-1,NA,CASTRQNNYNEQFF,TGTGCCAGCACGAGACAGAACAATTACAATGAGCAGTTCTTC
TRBJ2-1,NA,TRBV6-1,NA,CASSVNRDRAVNEQFF,TGTGCCAGCAGTGTGAACCGGGATAGGGCAGTCAATGAGCAGTTCTTC
TRBJ1-1,NA,TRBV18,NA,CASSSSSDTEAFF,TGTGCCAGCTCATCCTCCTCCGACACTGAAGCTTTCTTT